These 25 T cell receptor beta chains came from one sample sequenced in a study of a mutant IDH1 vaccine in newly diagnosed glioma. Their cognate antigens are unknown. As to time point: week 35, safety follow-up. Every vaccination contained 300 ug of the mutant IDH1 20-mer peptide and was paired with topical imiquimod. TCRdb's table, derived via immunoSEQ multiplex PCR, lists solely in-frame clones and lacks some. The sample contains some 45,000 clones, roughly 80% of which appear only once. The sample was PBMCs, taken from a glioma patient whose treatment included an IDH1 peptide vaccine. The source is a woman in her fifties or sixties with glioma.

The chain has TRBV27 and TRBJ2-2; possibly TRBD2 for D (6 bases). Germline V lookup: CDR1 MNHEY, CDR2 SMNVEV (reference sequence). V shed 6 bases and J shed 3 bases, with 14 bases lying between them. The CDR3 is 15 residues long. The CDR3 DNA reads TGTGCCAGCAGCCCCGGGGGTGGCGACACCGGGGAGCTGTTTTTT. The encoded protein is CASSPGGGDTGELFF.

The gene calls are TRBV9 and TRBJ1-1; D gene uncertain. The CDR3 runs to 13 residues. Trimming shortened V by 4 bases and J by 1 base, and 8 bases separated the two germline ends. CDR1 is SGDLS, CDR2 YYNGEE, per germline. This CDR3 is CASSPYGNTEAFF. The CDR3 coding sequence is TGTGCCAGCAGCCCCTACGGGAACACTGAAGCTTTCTTT.

This clone was detected a few times. The chain links TRBV4-1 to TRBJ1-3; 8 nucleotides agree with TRBD1. This CDR3 contains 16 residues. The J segment lost 4 bases and the V segment lost 3 bases, leaving 8 bases of the junction unmatched. In germline, CDR1 is MGHRA, CDR2 YSYEKL. CDR3 in DNA: TGCGCCAGCAGCCACCTGGCTGGGGACAGGGGAAACACCATATATTTT. Its translation is CASSHLAGDRGNTIYF.

V and J are TRBV6-4 and TRBJ2-2; D is unresolved. Trimming shortened V by 2 bases and J by 5 bases, and 9 bases separated the two germline ends. The CDR3 has 14 residues. The V gene's germline CDR1 is MRHNA and CDR2 SNTAGT. CDR3 coding DNA: TGTGCCAGCAGTGACGGGTGGAATACCGGGGAGCTGTTTTTT. Its translation: CASSDGWNTGELFF.

This chain links TRBV7-2 with TRBJ2-7; perhaps TRBD2 as D (5 bases). The CDR3 is 13 amino acids. Trimming removed 4 bases from V and 7 bases from J, with 14 bases in between. Germline CDR1 SGHTA, CDR2 FQGNSA. This CDR3 reads CASSYLASKEQYF. The CDR3, as DNA: TGTGCCAGCAGCTACTTGGCTAGCAAGGAGCAGTACTTC.

CDR3 in amino acids: CASSPPGSLAGQETQYF. The DNA for the CDR3 is TGTGCCAGCTCACCACCGGGCTCTCTAGCGGGGCAAGAGACCCAGTACTTC. The V gene is TRBV18, the J gene TRBJ2-5; 9 bases are a match to TRBD2. With V trimmed by 0 bases and J by 2 bases, 7 bases remained unmatched. The CDR3 length is 17 residues. Germline values: CDR1 KGHSH, CDR2 LQKENI.

This clone was recorded only once. The chain links TRBV5-4 to TRBJ2-7, with no clear D. CDR1 and CDR2 from the germline V gene are SGHNT and YYREEE (reference sequence). The CDR3 length is 12 residues. V was clipped by 5 bases and J by 7 bases, with 13 bases between them. The chain's CDR3 is CASSLYDREQYF. CDR3 in DNA: TGTGCCAGCAGTCTGTACGATAGGGAGCAGTACTTC.

This rearrangement joins TRBV9 to TRBJ1-1; TRBD1 aligns across 8 bases. Trimming removed 4 bases from V and 5 bases from J; junction bases left unmatched: 7. Germline V CDR1 and CDR2: SGDLS, YYNGEE. The CDR3 is 14 amino acids. For the CDR3, the DNA is TGTGCCAGCAGCCCTACAGGGGGACGGACTGAAGCTTTCTTT. Translating gives CASSPTGGRTEAFF.

CDR3 bases: TGTGCCAGCAGCCAAGTATCGTCCGGGGGGTTCTCCTACGAGCAGTACTTC. Its translation: CASSQVSSGGFSYEQYF. This sequence joins TRBV4-2 and TRBJ2-7; 7 bases are a match to TRBD2. V lost 1 base to trimming and J lost 0 bases; unmatched junction nucleotides: 9. In germline, CDR1 is LGHNA, CDR2 YNFKEQ. The CDR3 sequence is 17 residues long.

The chain couples TRBV5-1 to TRBJ2-5, with a tentative D call TRBD1 (5 bases). CDR3 length: 16 residues. The V end was cut by 4 bases, the J end by 1 base, with 17 bases between. Germline lookup yields CDR1 SGHRS and CDR2 YFSETQ. DNA for the CDR3: TGCGCCAGCAGCCTAGAAGGCTCCAGGGTCCAAGAGACCCAGTACTTC. Its translation is CASSLEGSRVQETQYF.

The chain has TRBV30 and TRBJ1-5; 8 nucleotides match TRBD1. Per germline, CDR1 GTSNPN and CDR2 SVGIG (reference sequence). CDR3 length: 14 residues. V dropped 5 bases and J dropped 7; count of bases not matched to a gene: 10. The CDR3 nucleotides are TGTGCCTGGTCGGGGACAGGCTCGGAGCAGCCCCAGCATTTT. Translation: CAWSGTGSEQPQHF. Full variable domain (outside the CDR3, taken from reference TRBV30 and TRBJ1-5): SQTIHQWPATLVQPVGSPLSLECTVEGTSNPNLYWYRQAAGRGLQLLFYSVGIGQISSEVPQNLSASRPQDRQFILSSKKLLLSDSGFYLCAWSGTGSEQPQHFGDGTRLSIL.

The rearrangement joins TRBV9 to TRBJ2-5; no clear D gene. Germline CDR1 reads SGDLS; CDR2 reads YYNGEE. V lost 0 bases to trimming and J lost 9 bases, with 12 bases between them. The CDR3 has 13 residues. CDR3 nucleotides: TGTGCCAGCAGCGTAGGTGTAATTGGGGCCCAGTACTTC. Protein product: CASSVGVIGAQYF.

The J gene is TRBJ2-5, the V gene TRBV28; D not certain. This CDR3 has 11 residues. With 4 bases removed from V and 6 bases from J, the gap between germline ends came to 6 bases. Germline values: CDR1 MDHEN, CDR2 SYDVKM. As DNA, the CDR3 is TGTGCCAGCAGTTCAGGACAGACCCAGTACTTC. This sequence encodes CASSSGQTQYF.

The rearrangement joins TRBV4-1 to TRBJ2-7, with D tentatively TRBD2 (7 bases). This CDR3 has 14 amino acids. V was pared by 0 bases and J by 5 bases, with 11 bases between. Germline loops: CDR1 MGHRA, CDR2 YSYEKL. The CDR3 protein is CASSQEQGGDEQYF. In DNA form, the CDR3 reads TGCGCCAGCAGCCAAGAACAGGGAGGGGACGAGCAGTACTTC.

The rearrangement joins TRBV29-1 to TRBJ1-6; D is uncertain. Germline V gene sequence: CDR1 SQVTM, CDR2 ANQGSEA. V was trimmed by 7 bases and J by 9 bases, leaving 7 bases between them. The CDR3 runs to 10 residues. The CDR3 protein is CSGMSSPLHF. CDR3 nucleotides: TGCAGCGGGATGAGTTCACCCCTCCACTTT.

The rearrangement uses TRBV4-1 and TRBJ2-7; 9 positions agree with TRBD1. Trimming cost V 4 bases and J 3 bases; bases outside gene matches: 7. This CDR3 contains 15 residues. The germline CDR1 and CDR2 sequences are MGHRA and YSYEKL. CDR3 in DNA: TGCGCCAGCAGCCCCCAACAGGGGGCCAACTACGAGCAGTACTTC. Its protein product is CASSPQQGANYEQYF.

The chain combines TRBV7-2 with TRBJ1-6; D uncertain. CDR1 and CDR2 from the germline V gene are SGHTA and FQGNSA. The CDR3 has 12 amino acids. Trimming left V 2 bases short and J 15 bases short, with 11 bases between. CDR3 DNA: TGTGCCAGCAGCTTAAGGGCCTCTATCCTCCACTTT. Translated: CASSLRASILHF. The whole variable domain, filled in from reference TRBV7-2 and TRBJ1-6, reads GAGVSQSPSNKVTEKGKDVELRCDPISGHTALYWYRQSLGQGLEFLIYFQGNSAPDKSGLPSDRFSAERTGGSVSTLTIQRTQQEDSAVYLCASSLRASILHFGNGTRLTVT.

Here the CDR3 DNA reads TGTGCCAGTAGTATAGATCCTAATCAGCCCCAGCATTTT. Protein: CASSIDPNQPQHF. This chain joins TRBV19 and TRBJ1-5, with unresolved D. The V gene's germline CDR1 is LNHDA and CDR2 SQIVND (reference sequence). The CDR3 loop spans 13 amino acids. The V end lost 0 bases, the J end lost 4 bases, and 4 bases lay between the germline ends.

The V call is TRBV7-9, the J call TRBJ2-7; TRBD1 is a possible D gene (6 bases). Germline-derived CDR1 and CDR2 are SEHNR and FQNEAQ (reference sequence). CDR3 length: 15 residues. The ends were cut back, 1 base at V and 0 bases at J, with 10 bases in the middle. The CDR3 region is CASSLGTGNSYEQYF. CDR3 sequence (DNA): TGTGCCAGCAGCTTAGGCACAGGGAACTCCTACGAGCAGTACTTC.

The chain employs TRBV7-2 and TRBJ1-6; D uncertain. CDR1 is SGHTA and CDR2 is FQGNSA in the germline V gene. This CDR3 has 18 amino acids. The V end was cut by 1 base, the J end by 0 bases, with 13 bases between. Written as DNA, the CDR3 is TGTGCCAGCAGCTTAGTGCGGCACCCGAGCTCCTATAATTCACCCCTCCACTTT. Its translation: CASSLVRHPSSYNSPLHF.

The DNA for the CDR3 is TGTGCCAGCAGTGAAGGGGGAGGTCAGCCCCAGCATTTT. This gives the protein CASSEGGGQPQHF. The chain carries TRBV2 and TRBJ1-5; no firm D call. The CDR3 has 13 residues. CDR1 is SNHLY and CDR2 is FYNNEI in the germline V gene. V shed 1 base and J shed 6 bases, with 7 bases lying between them.

The chain uses TRBV18 and TRBJ1-2; D ambiguous. Germline CDR1 KGHSH, CDR2 LQKENI. The CDR3 consists of 13 residues. Trimming shortened V by 4 bases and J by 4 bases, and 10 bases separated the two germline ends. CDR3 sequence reads: CASSHGGPYGYTF. The CDR3 DNA is TGTGCCAGCTCACACGGAGGCCCCTATGGCTACACCTTC.

The CDR3 DNA reads as TGTGCCATCAGTGAGTTTCAAGAGACCCAGTACTTC. As protein: CAISEFQETQYF. The chain is built from TRBV10-3 and TRBJ2-5; no clear D. In germline, CDR1 is ENHRY, CDR2 SYGVKD. With 1 base removed from V and 2 bases from J, the gap between germline ends came to 2 bases. The CDR3 is 12 residues long.

With regard to this clone: The sample has other DNA sequences that encode this CDR3 too. The rearrangement links TRBV9 to TRBJ1-5; no definite D call. CDR1 and CDR2 (germline): SGDLS, YYNGEE. The V end lost 0 bases, the J end lost 4 bases, and 8 bases lay between the germline ends. This CDR3 spans 14 amino acids. The CDR3 spells CASSVDGANQPQHF. DNA of the CDR3: TGTGCCAGCAGCGTAGACGGAGCGAATCAGCCCCAGCATTTT.

The chain carries TRBV5-5 and TRBJ2-2, with a possible D match to TRBD2 (6 bases). Per germline, CDR1 SGHKS and CDR2 YYEKEE (reference sequence). The CDR3 runs 16 residues. V lost 0 bases and J 5 bases, leaving 14 bases between the germline ends. The CDR3 sequence: CASSLGGTLGTGELFF. The CDR3 bases are TGTGCCAGCAGCTTGGGCGGGACCCTGGGAACCGGGGAGCTGTTTTTT. Complete variable domain (other parts from reference TRBV5-5 and TRBJ2-2): DAGVTQSPTHLIKTRGQQVTLRCSPISGHKSVSWYQQVLGQGPQFIFQYYEKEERGRGNFPDRFSARQFPNYSSELNVNALLLGDSALYLCASSLGGTLGTGELFFGEGSRLTVL.